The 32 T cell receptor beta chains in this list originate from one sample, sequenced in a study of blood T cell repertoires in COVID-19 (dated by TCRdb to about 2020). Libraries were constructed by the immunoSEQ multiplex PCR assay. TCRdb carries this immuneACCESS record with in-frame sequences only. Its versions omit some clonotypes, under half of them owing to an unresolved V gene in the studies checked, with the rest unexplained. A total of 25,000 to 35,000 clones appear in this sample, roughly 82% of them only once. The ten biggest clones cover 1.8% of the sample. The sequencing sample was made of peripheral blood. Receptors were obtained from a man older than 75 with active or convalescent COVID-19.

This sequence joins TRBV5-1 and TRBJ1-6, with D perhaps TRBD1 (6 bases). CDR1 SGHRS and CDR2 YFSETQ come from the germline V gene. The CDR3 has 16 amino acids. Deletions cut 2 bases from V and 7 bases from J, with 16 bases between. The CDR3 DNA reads TGCGCCAGCAGCTTAAGTAGCAGGGGCAGAAATTCACCCCTCCACTTT. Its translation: CASSLSSRGRNSPLHF. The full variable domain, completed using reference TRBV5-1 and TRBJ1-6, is KAGVTQTPRYLIKTRGQQVTLSCSPISGHRSVSWYQQTPGQGLQFLFEYFSETQRNKGNFPGRFSGRQFSNSRSEMNVSTLELGDSALYLCASSLSSRGRNSPLHFGNGTRLTVT.

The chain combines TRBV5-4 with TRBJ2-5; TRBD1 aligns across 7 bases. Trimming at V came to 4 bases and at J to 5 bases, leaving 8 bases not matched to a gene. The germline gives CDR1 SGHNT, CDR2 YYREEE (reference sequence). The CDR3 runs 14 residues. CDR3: CASSGDSWGETQYF. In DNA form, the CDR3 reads TGTGCCAGCAGCGGGGACAGCTGGGGGGAGACCCAGTACTTC.

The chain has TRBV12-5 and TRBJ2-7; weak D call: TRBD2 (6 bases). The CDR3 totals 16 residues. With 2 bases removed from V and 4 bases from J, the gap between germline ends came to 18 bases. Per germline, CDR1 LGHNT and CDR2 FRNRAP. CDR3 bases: TGTGCTAGTGGTTTGCCGCGCGGGGCGTTAGATTACGAGCAGTACTTC. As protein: CASGLPRGALDYEQYF. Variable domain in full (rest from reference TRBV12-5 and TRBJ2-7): DARVTQTPRHKVTEMGQEVTMRCQPILGHNTVFWYRQTMMQGLELLAYFRNRAPLDDSGMPKDRFSAEMPDATLATLKIQPSEPRDSAVYFCASGLPRGALDYEQYFGPGTRLTVT.

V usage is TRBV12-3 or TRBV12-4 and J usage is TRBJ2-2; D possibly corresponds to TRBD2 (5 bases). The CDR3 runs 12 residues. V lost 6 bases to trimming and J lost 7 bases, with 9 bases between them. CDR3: CASRSEDGELFF. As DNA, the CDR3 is TGTGCCAGCAGATCGGAGGACGGGGAGCTGTTTTTT.

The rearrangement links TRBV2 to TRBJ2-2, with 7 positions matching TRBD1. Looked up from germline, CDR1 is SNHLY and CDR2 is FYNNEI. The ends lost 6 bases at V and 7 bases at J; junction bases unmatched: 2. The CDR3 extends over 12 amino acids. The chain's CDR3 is CASSRDSGELFF. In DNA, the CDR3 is TGTGCCAGCAGCAGGGACAGCGGGGAGCTGTTTTTT.

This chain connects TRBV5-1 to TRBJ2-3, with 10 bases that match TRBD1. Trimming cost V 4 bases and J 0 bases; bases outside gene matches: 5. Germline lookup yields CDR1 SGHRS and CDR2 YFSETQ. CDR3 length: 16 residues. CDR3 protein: CASSQGQGMSTDTQYF. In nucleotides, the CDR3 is TGCGCCAGCAGCCAGGGACAGGGGATGAGCACAGATACGCAGTATTTT.

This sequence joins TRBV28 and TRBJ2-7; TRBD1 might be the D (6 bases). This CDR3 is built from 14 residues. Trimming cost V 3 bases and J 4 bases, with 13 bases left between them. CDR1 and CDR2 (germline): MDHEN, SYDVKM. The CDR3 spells CASSFPQGLYEQYF. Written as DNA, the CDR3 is TGTGCCAGCAGTTTCCCACAGGGCCTATACGAGCAGTACTTC.

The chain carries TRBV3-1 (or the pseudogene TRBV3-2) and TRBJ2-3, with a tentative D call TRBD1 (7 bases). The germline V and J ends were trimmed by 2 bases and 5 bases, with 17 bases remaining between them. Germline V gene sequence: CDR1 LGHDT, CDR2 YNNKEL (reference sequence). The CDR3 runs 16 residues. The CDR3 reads CASSQPAGGILDTQYF. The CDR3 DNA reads TGTGCCAGCAGCCAACCAGCAGGGGGGATTTTAGATACGCAGTATTTT.

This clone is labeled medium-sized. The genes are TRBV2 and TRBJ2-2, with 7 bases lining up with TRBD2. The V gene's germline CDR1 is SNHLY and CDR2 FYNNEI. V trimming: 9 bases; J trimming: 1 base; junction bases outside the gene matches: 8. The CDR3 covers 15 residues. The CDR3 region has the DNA TGTGCCAGTCGGCGGGGGTCAGGGAACACCGGGGAGCTGTTTTTT. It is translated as CASRRGSGNTGELFF.

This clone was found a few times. The CDR3 is CASSLSGGREQYF. The CDR3 DNA reads as TGCGCCAGCAGCTTGAGCGGGGGGCGAGAGCAGTACTTC. This chain links TRBV5-1 with TRBJ2-7; 9 bases are shared with TRBD2. This CDR3 has 13 amino acids. The ends lost 1 base at V and 7 bases at J; junction bases unmatched: 3. From germline, CDR1 is SGHRS and CDR2 YFSETQ.

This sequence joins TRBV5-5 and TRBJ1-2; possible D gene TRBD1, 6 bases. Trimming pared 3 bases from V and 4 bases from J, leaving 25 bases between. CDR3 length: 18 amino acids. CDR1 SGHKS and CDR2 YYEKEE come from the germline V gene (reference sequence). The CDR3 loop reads CASSYQGTGTRRLYGYTF. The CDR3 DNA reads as TGTGCCAGCAGCTATCAAGGGACCGGGACAAGGAGGCTCTATGGCTACACCTTC.

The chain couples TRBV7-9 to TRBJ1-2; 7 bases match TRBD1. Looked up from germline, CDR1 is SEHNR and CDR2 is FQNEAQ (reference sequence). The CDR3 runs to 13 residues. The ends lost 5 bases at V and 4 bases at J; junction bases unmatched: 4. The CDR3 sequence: CASSPKGAYGYTF. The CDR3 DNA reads TGTGCCAGCAGCCCAAAGGGGGCCTATGGCTACACCTTC.

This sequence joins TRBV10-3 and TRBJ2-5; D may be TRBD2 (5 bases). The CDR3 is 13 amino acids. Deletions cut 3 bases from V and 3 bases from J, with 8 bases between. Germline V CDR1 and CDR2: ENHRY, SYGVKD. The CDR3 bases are TGTGCCATCAGTGAACGGGAAGAAGAGACCCAGTACTTC. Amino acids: CAISEREEETQYF.

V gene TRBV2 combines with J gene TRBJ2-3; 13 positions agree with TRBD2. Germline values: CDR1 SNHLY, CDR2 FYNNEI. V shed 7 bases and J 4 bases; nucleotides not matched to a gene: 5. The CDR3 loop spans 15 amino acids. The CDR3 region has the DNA TGTGCCAGCAAAGGACTAGCGGGAGAGGCAGATACGCAGTATTTT. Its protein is CASKGLAGEADTQYF.

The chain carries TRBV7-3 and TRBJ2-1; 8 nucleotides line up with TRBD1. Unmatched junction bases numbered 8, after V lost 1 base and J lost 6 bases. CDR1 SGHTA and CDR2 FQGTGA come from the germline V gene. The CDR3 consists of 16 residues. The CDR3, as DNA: TGTGCCAGCAGCTTAAATATTGGACAGGGCGTCAATGAGCAGTTCTTC. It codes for CASSLNIGQGVNEQFF.

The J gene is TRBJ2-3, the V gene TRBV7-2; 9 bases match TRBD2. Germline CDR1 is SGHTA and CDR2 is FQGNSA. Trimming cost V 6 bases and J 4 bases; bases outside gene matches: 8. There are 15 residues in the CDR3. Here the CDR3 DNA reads TGTGCCAGCAGTTCGGGACTAGCTGGGGCAGATACGCAGTATTTT. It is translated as CASSSGLAGADTQYF.

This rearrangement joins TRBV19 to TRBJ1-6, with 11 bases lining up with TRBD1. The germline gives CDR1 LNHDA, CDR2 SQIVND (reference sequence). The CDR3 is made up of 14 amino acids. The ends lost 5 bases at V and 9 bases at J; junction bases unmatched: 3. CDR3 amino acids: CASSPGTGGSPLHF. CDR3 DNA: TGTGCCAGTAGTCCCGGGACAGGGGGTTCACCCCTCCACTTT.

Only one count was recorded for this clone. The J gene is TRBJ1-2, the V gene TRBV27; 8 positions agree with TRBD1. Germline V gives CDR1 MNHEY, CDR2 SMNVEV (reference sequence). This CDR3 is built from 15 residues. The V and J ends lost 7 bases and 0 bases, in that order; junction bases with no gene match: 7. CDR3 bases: TGTGCCAGCACCCTTAGACAGGGGTCTAACTATGGCTACACCTTC. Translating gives CASTLRQGSNYGYTF.

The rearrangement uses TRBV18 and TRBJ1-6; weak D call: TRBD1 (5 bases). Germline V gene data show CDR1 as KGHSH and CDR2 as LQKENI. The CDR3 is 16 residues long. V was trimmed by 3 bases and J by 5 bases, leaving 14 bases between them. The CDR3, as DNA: TGTGCCAGCTCACCCCGCCGACAGACCGATAATTCACCCCTCCACTTT. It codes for CASSPRRQTDNSPLHF.

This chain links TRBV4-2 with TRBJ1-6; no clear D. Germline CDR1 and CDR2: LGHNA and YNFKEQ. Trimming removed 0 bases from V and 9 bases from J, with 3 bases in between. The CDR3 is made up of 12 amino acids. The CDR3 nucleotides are TGTGCCAGCAGCCAAGATAGTTCACCCCTCCACTTT. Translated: CASSQDSSPLHF.

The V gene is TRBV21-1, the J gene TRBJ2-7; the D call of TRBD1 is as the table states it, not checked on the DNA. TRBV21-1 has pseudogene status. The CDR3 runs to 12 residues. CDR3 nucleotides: TGTGCCAGCACCGGACAGGCCTACGAGCAGTACTTC. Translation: CASTGQAYEQYF.

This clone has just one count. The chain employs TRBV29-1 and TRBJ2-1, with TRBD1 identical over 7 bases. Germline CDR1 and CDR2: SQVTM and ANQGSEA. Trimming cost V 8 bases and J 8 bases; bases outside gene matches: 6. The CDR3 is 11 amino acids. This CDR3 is CSSLQGDEQFF. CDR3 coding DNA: TGCAGCTCTCTCCAGGGGGATGAGCAGTTCTTC.

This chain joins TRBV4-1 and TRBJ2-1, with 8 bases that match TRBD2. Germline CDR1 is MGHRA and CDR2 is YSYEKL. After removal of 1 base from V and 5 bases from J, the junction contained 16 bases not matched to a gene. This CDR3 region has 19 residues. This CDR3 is CASSQAKSSGGYGNNEQFF. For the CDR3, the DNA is TGCGCCAGCAGCCAAGCTAAATCCAGCGGGGGATACGGAAACAATGAGCAGTTCTTC.

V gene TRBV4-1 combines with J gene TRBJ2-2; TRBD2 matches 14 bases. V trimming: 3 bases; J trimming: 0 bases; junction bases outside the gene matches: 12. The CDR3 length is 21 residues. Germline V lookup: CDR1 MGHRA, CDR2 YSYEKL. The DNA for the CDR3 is TGCGCCAGCAGCCATCCCCCGGGACTAGCGGGAGTCGCCACGAACACCGGGGAGCTGTTTTTT. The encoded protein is CASSHPPGLAGVATNTGELFF.

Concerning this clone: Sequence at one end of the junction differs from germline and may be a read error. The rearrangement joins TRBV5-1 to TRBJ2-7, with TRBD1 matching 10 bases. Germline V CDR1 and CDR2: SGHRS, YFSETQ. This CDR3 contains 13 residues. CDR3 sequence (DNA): TGCGCCAGCAGCTTGCTGGGACAGGGGAGTCCGGACTTC. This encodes CASSLLGQGSPDF.

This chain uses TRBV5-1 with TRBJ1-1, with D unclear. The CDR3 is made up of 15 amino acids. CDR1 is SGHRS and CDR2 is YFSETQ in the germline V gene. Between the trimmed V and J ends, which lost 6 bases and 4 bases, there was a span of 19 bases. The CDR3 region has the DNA TGCGCCAGCACCGACCCAGACTTCGAGGGCACTGAAGCTTTCTTT. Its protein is CASTDPDFEGTEAFF. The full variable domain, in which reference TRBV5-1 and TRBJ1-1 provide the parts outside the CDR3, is KAGVTQTPRYLIKTRGQQVTLSCSPISGHRSVSWYQQTPGQGLQFLFEYFSETQRNKGNFPGRFSGRQFSNSRSEMNVSTLELGDSALYLCASTDPDFEGTEAFFGQGTRLTVV.

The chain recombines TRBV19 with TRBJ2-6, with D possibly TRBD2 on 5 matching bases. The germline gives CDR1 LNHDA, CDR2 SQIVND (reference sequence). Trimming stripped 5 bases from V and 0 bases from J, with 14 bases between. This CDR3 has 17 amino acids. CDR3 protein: CASSLRELSSGANVLTF. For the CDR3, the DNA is TGTGCCAGTAGTCTTAGGGAGCTTAGCTCTGGGGCCAACGTCCTGACTTTC.

The CDR3 region is CASRGTQSNQPQHF. The CDR3 DNA reads TGTGCCAGCAGGGGGACACAAAGCAATCAGCCCCAGCATTTT. This chain uses TRBV2 with TRBJ1-5, with a tentative D call TRBD1 (6 bases). V dropped 6 bases and J dropped 1 base, with 10 bases sitting between them. Germline CDR1 is SNHLY and CDR2 is FYNNEI. This CDR3 has 14 amino acids.

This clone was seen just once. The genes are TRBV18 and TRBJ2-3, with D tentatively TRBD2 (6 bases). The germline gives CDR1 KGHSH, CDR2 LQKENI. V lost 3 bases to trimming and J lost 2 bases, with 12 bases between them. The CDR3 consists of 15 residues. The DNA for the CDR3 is TGTGCCAGCTCACCCCGGGGCGGGGTCACAGATACGCAGTATTTT. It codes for CASSPRGGVTDTQYF.

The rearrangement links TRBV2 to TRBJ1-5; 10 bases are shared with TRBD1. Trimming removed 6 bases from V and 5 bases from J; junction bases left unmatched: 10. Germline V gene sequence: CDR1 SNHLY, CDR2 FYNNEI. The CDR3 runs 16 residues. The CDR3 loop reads CASRKDRDRGHQPQHF. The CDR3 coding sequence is TGTGCCAGCAGGAAAGATAGGGACAGGGGACATCAGCCCCAGCATTTT.

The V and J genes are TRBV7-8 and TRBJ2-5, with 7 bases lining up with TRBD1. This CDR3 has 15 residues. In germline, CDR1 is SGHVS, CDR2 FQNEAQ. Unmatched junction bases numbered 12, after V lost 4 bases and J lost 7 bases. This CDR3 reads CASSSQGQAIGTQYF. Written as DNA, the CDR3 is TGTGCCAGCAGCTCCCAAGGACAGGCGATAGGGACCCAGTACTTC.

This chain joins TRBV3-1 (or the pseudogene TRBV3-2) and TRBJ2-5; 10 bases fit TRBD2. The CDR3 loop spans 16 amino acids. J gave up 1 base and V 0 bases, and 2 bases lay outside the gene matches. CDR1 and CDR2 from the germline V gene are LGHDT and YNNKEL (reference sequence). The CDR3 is CASSQDSGGFQETQYF. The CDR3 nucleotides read TGTGCCAGCAGCCAAGATAGCGGGGGGTTCCAAGAGACCCAGTACTTC.